The 15 T cell receptor beta chains given below trace back to one sample, sequenced in a study of CD8+CD57+ T cells in acquired aplastic anemia. Genomic DNA was employed as the template in profiling TCR beta VDJ and CDR3. In TCRdb, the reads were re-called with MiXCR into one record per CDR3 protein. Of around 150,000 distinct CDR3 sequences detected, roughly 47% appear once; the ten largest clones hold 0.85% to 1.3%. Material for sequencing was sorted CD4+, CD8+, or CD8+CD57+ T cells (not recorded which) from PBMCs. The receptor source for this set is a human donor in good health.

The V gene is TRBV7-2, the J gene TRBJ1-1; D is perhaps TRBD1 (6 bases). Germline V gene data show CDR1 as SGHTA and CDR2 as FQGNSA. The CDR3 consists of 14 residues. Trimming cost V 4 bases and J 10 bases, with 19 bases left between them. The CDR3 loop is CASSYYAGGRTAFF. As DNA, the CDR3 is TGTGCCAGCAGCTACTACGCGGGGGGGCGTACAGCTTTCTTT.

CDR3 nucleotide sequence: TGTGCCATCAGTTACGATGGGACTGCGACTGAAAAACTGTTTTTT. Protein sequence: CAISYDGTATEKLFF. V is TRBV10-3 and J is TRBJ1-4, with D possibly TRBD1 on 5 matching bases. The V gene lost 5 bases and the J gene lost 7 bases, with 17 bases spanning the gap. This CDR3 is 15 amino acids long. Germline CDR1 is ENHRY and CDR2 is SYGVKD.

This clonotype was detected only a few times. The gene calls are TRBV5-6 and TRBJ1-2; TRBD1 is a possible D gene (5 bases). The V end lost 7 bases, the J end lost 7 bases, and 23 bases lay between the germline ends. Germline V gene data show CDR1 as SGHDT and CDR2 as YYEEEE. The CDR3 contains 15 residues. CDR3 protein: CASGWGGAPGGGYTF. DNA for the CDR3: TGTGCCAGCGGCTGGGGCGGGGCGCCGGGAGGTGGCTACACCTTC.

This clonotype was counted once. A much larger clone is a single base away; this may be a read error. V gene TRBV5-8 combines with J gene TRBJ1-2; no firm D call. From germline, CDR1 is SGHTS and CDR2 YDEGEE. This CDR3 spans 14 amino acids. The ends were cut back, 0 bases at V and 5 bases at J, with 11 bases in the middle. The CDR3: CASSLGRGRYGYTF. The DNA of the CDR3 is TGTGCCAGCAGCTTGGGACGGGGAAGGTATGGCTACACCTTC.

This clonotype has ten or more counts. This rearrangement joins TRBV5-1 to TRBJ1-2; D unresolved. The CDR3 consists of 14 residues. Germline CDR1 SGHRS, CDR2 YFSETQ. V lost 3 bases to trimming and J lost 7 bases, with 16 bases between them. This CDR3 is CASSSDGSLFGYTF. The CDR3 nucleotides read TGCGCCAGCAGCTCCGACGGAAGCCTTTTTGGCTACACCTTC.

The V gene is TRBV29-1, the J gene TRBJ1-2, with D maybe TRBD1 (5 bases). Germline V gives CDR1 SQVTM, CDR2 ANQGSEA. This CDR3 has 10 amino acids. CDR3 nucleotides: TGCTTCGCAGGGTTCGGAGGCTACACCTTC. Translated, it gives CFAGFGGYTF. Full variable domain (rest looked up from reference TRBV29-1 and TRBJ1-2): SAVISQKPSRDICQRGTSLTIQCQVDSQVTMMFWYRQQPGQSLTLIATANQGSEATYESGFVIDKFPISRPNLTFSTLTVSNMSPEDSSIYLCFAGFGGYTFGSGTRLTVV.

The chain joins TRBV9 to TRBJ1-2; D gene unclear. CDR3 length: 15 residues. Trimming shortened V by 4 bases and J by 6 bases, and 19 bases separated the two germline ends. Germline CDR1 SGDLS, CDR2 YYNGEE. The CDR3 sequence is CASSSPFAGAHGYTF. In DNA, the CDR3 is TGTGCCAGCAGCTCCCCGTTTGCCGGAGCACATGGCTACACCTTC.

This clonotype was seen at least ten times. V usage is TRBV10-3 and J usage is TRBJ1-2; D gene unclear. The germline V gene has CDR1 ENHRY and CDR2 SYGVKD. V was pared by 3 bases and J by 1 base, with 9 bases between. This CDR3 is built from 14 residues. The CDR3 protein is CAISEREGNYGYTF. The CDR3 region has the DNA TGTGCCATCAGTGAACGTGAGGGTAACTATGGCTACACCTTC.

As for this clonotype: It may be a read error: a sequence one base away is much more abundant. J is TRBJ2-2 and V is TRBV4-2; D is possibly TRBD2 (6 bases). The CDR3 runs 16 residues. CDR1 and CDR2 from the germline V gene are LGHNA and YNFKEQ. The V end was cut by 1 base, the J end by 6 bases, with 15 bases between. CDR3 DNA sequence: TGTGCCAGCAGCCAAGTGGGGGGTAGAGTGTCCGGGGAGCTGTTTTTT. Its translation: CASSQVGGRVSGELFF.

With regard to this clonotype: A much larger clone differs by one base, so this may be a read error. The rearrangement links TRBV30 to TRBJ1-6; maybe TRBD1 (5 bases). V was shortened by 4 bases and J by 9 bases, with 19 bases between the two germline ends. There are 15 residues in the CDR3. The germline V gene encodes CDR1 GTSNPN and CDR2 SVGIG (reference sequence). The CDR3 loop reads CAWIICRVNSSPLHF. In DNA form, the CDR3 reads TGTGCCTGGATAATCTGCAGGGTCAATTCTTCACCCCTCCACTTT.

The chain carries TRBV29-1 and TRBJ2-2; 11 nucleotides line up with TRBD2. The CDR3 is made up of 15 amino acids. CDR1 and CDR2 from the germline V gene are SQVTM and ANQGSEA. Unmatched junction bases numbered 10, after V lost 7 bases and J lost 6 bases. The CDR3 sequence is CSGAHGTSGSGELFF. As DNA, the CDR3 is TGCAGCGGCGCACACGGGACTAGCGGTTCCGGGGAGCTGTTTTTT.

The gene calls are TRBV9 and TRBJ2-7; the D gene is possibly TRBD2 (6 bases). Trimming stripped 1 base from V and 3 bases from J, with 11 bases between. The germline V gene has CDR1 SGDLS and CDR2 YYNGEE. The length of the CDR3 is 14 residues. As DNA, the CDR3 is TGTGCCAGCAGCGTATTGGAGGGAAACTACGAGCAGTACTTC. This encodes CASSVLEGNYEQYF. Using reference TRBV9 and TRBJ2-7 for the parts outside the CDR3, the full variable domain is DSGVTQTPKHLITATGQRVTLRCSPRSGDLSVYWYQQSLDQGLQFLIQYYNGEERAKGNILERFSAQQFPDLHSELNLSSLELGDSALYFCASSVLEGNYEQYFGPGTRLTVT.

The chain carries TRBV18 and TRBJ2-5, with D unclear. CDR3 length: 14 residues. Looked up from germline, CDR1 is KGHSH and CDR2 is LQKENI. Trimming removed 1 base at V and 4 bases at J, with 10 bases between. This CDR3 reads CASSPQPNGETQYF. The CDR3 DNA reads TGTGCCAGCTCACCACAACCGAATGGAGAGACCCAGTACTTC.

The chain links TRBV10-3 to TRBJ2-7, with D possibly being TRBD1 or TRBD2 (5 bases each). The V gene's germline CDR1 is ENHRY and CDR2 SYGVKD. The CDR3 contains 13 residues. With 6 bases removed from V and 1 base from J, the gap between germline ends came to 10 bases. The CDR3 sequence is CAIRWDGSYEQYF. Here the CDR3 DNA reads TGTGCCATCAGGTGGGACGGTTCCTACGAGCAGTACTTC.

J is TRBJ2-3 and V is TRBV2, with D possibly TRBD2 on 7 matching bases. This CDR3 region has 13 residues. The V gene lost 7 bases and the J gene lost 1 base, with 9 bases spanning the gap. CDR1 is SNHLY, CDR2 FYNNEI, per germline. CDR3 in amino acids: CASNGGRTDTQYF. The CDR3 bases are TGTGCCAGCAACGGGGGGCGCACAGATACGCAGTATTTT.